Listed here are 23 T cell receptor beta chains from one sample, sequenced in a study of molecular identifiers for immune sequencing clone quantification. TCRdb reprocessed the PCR reads with MiXCR, giving one entry per CDR3 protein. This table holds around 460,000 distinct CDR3 sequences, roughly 26% found once. The sample taken for sequencing was naive CD8+ T cells from blood, with Jurkat cell RNA spiked in. Subset indicated: FACS-sorted CD8+CD4-CCR7+CD45RA+ naive T cells. The receptors were gathered from a human donor in good health. Some libraries in this study had Jurkat cell RNA spiked in.

The V call is TRBV7-6, the J call TRBJ2-3; D tentatively reads TRBD1 or TRBD2 (5 bases each). The CDR3 loop spans 15 amino acids. Trimming pared 5 bases from V and 6 bases from J, leaving 18 bases between. Germline V gene data show CDR1 as SGHVS and CDR2 as FNYEAQ. The CDR3 coding sequence is TGTGCCAGCAGCCCTACGGGTTGGGGGTCCGATACGCAGTATTTT. Encoded protein: CASSPTGWGSDTQYF.

J is TRBJ1-4 and V is TRBV19; no firm D call. Looked up from germline, CDR1 is LNHDA and CDR2 is SQIVND (reference sequence). V shed 5 bases and J shed 0 bases, with 4 bases lying between them. The CDR3 spans 13 residues. The CDR3 is CASSWATNEKLFF. The CDR3 DNA reads as TGTGCCAGTAGTTGGGCAACTAATGAAAAACTGTTTTTT.

The table lists this clonotype with a few counts. The gene calls are TRBV14 and TRBJ2-7; D is unresolved. Germline CDR1 reads SGHDN; CDR2 reads FVKESK. This CDR3 has 13 amino acids. Trimming removed 0 bases from V and 4 bases from J, with 7 bases in between. CDR3 in amino acids: CASSQDPDYEQYF. As DNA, the CDR3 is TGTGCCAGCAGCCAAGATCCGGATTACGAGCAGTACTTC.

Worth noting for this clonotype: This may come from a read error, since a much larger clone is one base off. This rearrangement joins TRBV4-1 to TRBJ1-1; weak D call: TRBD1 (6 bases). This CDR3 comprises 14 residues. Germline values: CDR1 MGHRA, CDR2 YSYEKL. Trimming left V 0 bases short and J 11 bases short, with 16 bases between. As DNA, the CDR3 is TGCGCCAGCAGCCAAGATTGGGGGCAGGCCAACGCTTTCTTT. Its translation: CASSQDWGQANAFF.

A few counts support this clonotype. This chain uses TRBV27 with TRBJ2-5, with D unresolved. The CDR3 has 12 amino acids. Germline V gene lookup returns CDR1 MNHEY and CDR2 SMNVEV (reference sequence). V was shortened by 3 bases and J by 4 bases, with 6 bases between the two germline ends. The CDR3 DNA is TGTGCCAGCAGTTTTACGGGAGAGACCCAGTACTTC. Residues: CASSFTGETQYF.

This clonotype came up many times. This chain uses TRBV2 with TRBJ1-1; unclear D gene. Trimming left V 4 bases short and J 1 base short, with 19 bases between. The CDR3 consists of 17 residues. CDR1 and CDR2 from the germline V gene are SNHLY and FYNNEI. Here the CDR3 reads CASSGTLVISPNTEAFF. Written as DNA, the CDR3 is TGTGCCAGCAGTGGTACCCTCGTGATTAGCCCGAACACTGAAGCTTTCTTT.

This clonotype was seen at least ten times. The chain recombines TRBV7-9 with TRBJ2-7, with 9 bases matching TRBD2. V was pared by 7 bases and J by 6 bases, with 10 bases of the junction left unmatched. CDR1 is SEHNR and CDR2 is FQNEAQ in the germline V gene (reference sequence). This CDR3 is 14 amino acids long. CDR3 sequence: CASTPSGAGGEQYF. DNA for the CDR3: TGTGCCAGCACCCCGTCTGGAGCGGGAGGCGAGCAGTACTTC.

This clonotype was counted only a few times. This rearrangement joins TRBV28 to TRBJ1-5, with D possibly TRBD1 on 5 matching bases. The CDR3 is made up of 19 amino acids. The V end lost 3 bases, the J end lost 0 bases, and 21 bases lay between the germline ends. Germline values: CDR1 MDHEN, CDR2 SYDVKM. CDR3 sequence reads: CASSFPTSRGRYSNQPQHF. In DNA, the CDR3 is TGTGCCAGCAGTTTCCCTACCTCGCGGGGGAGGTATAGCAATCAGCCCCAGCATTTT.

About this clonotype itself: A junction end diverges from the germline sequence, so it may reflect a read error. The chain combines TRBV6-2 or TRBV6-3 with TRBJ2-1; maybe TRBD2 (5 bases). The V gene's germline CDR1 is MNHEY and CDR2 SVGEGT. This CDR3 has 13 residues. The CDR3 bases are TGTGCCAGCACCACCGACTATTACAATGAGCGGTTCTTC. Translated, it gives CASTTDYYNERFF.

This clonotype occurred many times. The V call is TRBV13, the J call TRBJ2-6; D is ambiguous. Germline V lookup: CDR1 PRHDT, CDR2 FYEKMQ (reference sequence). V lost 5 bases and J 4 bases, leaving 9 bases between the germline ends. The CDR3 runs to 14 residues. DNA for the CDR3: TGTGCCAGCAGCCTTCGATGGGGGGCCAACGTCCTGACTTTC. It is translated as CASSLRWGANVLTF. Looking up the rest from reference TRBV13 and TRBJ2-6 gives the full variable domain: AAGVIQSPRHLIKEKRETATLKCYPIPRHDTVYWYQQGPGQDPQFLISFYEKMQSDKGSIPDRFSAQQFSDYHSELNMSSLELGDSALYFCASSLRWGANVLTFGAGSRLTVL.

As concerns this clonotype: This may stem from a read error, because a much larger clone lies one nucleotide away. V gene TRBV27 combines with J gene TRBJ1-6; D is uncertain. The CDR3 is 13 amino acids. In germline, CDR1 is MNHEY, CDR2 SMNVEV (reference sequence). The CDR3 here is CGSSPALNSPLHF. The CDR3 region has the DNA TGTGGCAGCAGCCCGGCCCTAAATTCACCCCTCCACTTT.

The chain is built from TRBV19 and TRBJ2-7; 11 bases are shared with TRBD2. The CDR3 has 14 amino acids. V shed 6 bases and J 5 bases; nucleotides not matched to a gene: 6. CDR1 and CDR2 from the germline V gene are LNHDA and SQIVND (reference sequence). CDR3 coding DNA: TGTGCCAGTAGCCTTAGCGGGAGGGCCAACGAGCAGTACTTC. This gives the protein CASSLSGRANEQYF.

This clonotype was detected ten times or more. V usage is TRBV7-9 and J usage is TRBJ2-3; D may be TRBD1 (6 bases). The CDR3 spans 15 residues. The ends were cut back, 3 bases at V and 0 bases at J, with 10 bases in the middle. The germline CDR1 and CDR2 sequences are SEHNR and FQNEAQ (reference sequence). The CDR3 coding sequence is TGTGCCAGCAGCTTGGCAGGGGCGAGCACAGATACGCAGTATTTT. This gives the protein CASSLAGASTDTQYF.

In regard to this clonotype: With a much larger clone just one base away, this may be a read error. The final CDR3 position lacks the conserved phenylalanine or tryptophan, pointing to a likely read error. The chain employs TRBV20-1 and TRBJ1-5; D not resolved. The CDR3 contains 14 residues. CDR1 DFQATT and CDR2 SNEGSKA come from the germline V gene (reference sequence). Trimming removed 3 bases from V and 0 bases from J, with 9 bases in between. The DNA for the CDR3 is TGCAGTGCTAGGGATGGGTATAGCAATCAGCCCCAGCATCTT. Amino acids: CSARDGYSNQPQHL.

The chain links TRBV6-5 to TRBJ2-1, with 9 bases identical to TRBD1. The CDR3 consists of 17 residues. V was clipped by 4 bases and J by 12 bases; unmatched bases: 19. CDR1 is MNHEY and CDR2 is SVGAGI in the germline V gene. The CDR3 DNA follows: TGTGCCAGCAGTTTCACCTCACAGGGGGCCCCAATTGAGGGGCAGTTCTTC. Its translation: CASSFTSQGAPIEGQFF.

This clonotype came up a few times. The J gene is TRBJ2-7, the V gene TRBV4-3; 10 nucleotides align to TRBD2. The CDR3 has 16 residues. V lost 2 bases, J lost 6 bases, and 10 bases stayed unmatched. Per germline, CDR1 LGHNA and CDR2 YSLEER. The CDR3 sequence is CASSQRGLAGVGEQYF. The CDR3 DNA reads TGCGCCAGCAGCCAAAGAGGGCTAGCGGGGGTGGGCGAGCAGTACTTC.

This clonotype was observed many times. This chain links TRBV10-2 with TRBJ1-2; 10 bases match TRBD1. The trim removed 6 bases at V and 5 bases at J, leaving 6 bases unmatched. Germline lookup yields CDR1 WSHSY and CDR2 SAAADI. This CDR3 is built from 14 residues. DNA for the CDR3: TGCGCCAGCAGCGGAGGACAGGGGGTGTATGGCTACACCTTC. As protein: CASSGGQGVYGYTF.

As to this clonotype: This may arise from a read error, as a much more abundant clone is one base away. The chain links TRBV7-9 to TRBJ2-5; TRBD1 matches 8 bases. The germline CDR1 and CDR2 sequences are SEHNR and FQNEAQ (reference sequence). The CDR3 is made up of 16 amino acids. The J segment lost 4 bases and the V segment lost 5 bases, leaving 12 bases of the junction unmatched. The CDR3 sequence: CASSPSGTGVGETQYF. The DNA of the CDR3 is TGTGCCAGCAGCCCCTCCGGGACAGGAGTTGGAGAGACCCAGTACTTC.

There are many counts of this clonotype. The gene calls are TRBV20-1 and TRBJ2-7; D is uncertain. Trimming stripped 0 bases from V and 7 bases from J, with 10 bases between. CDR1 is DFQATT, CDR2 SNEGSKA, per germline (reference sequence). CDR3 size: 12 residues. The CDR3 sequence: CSARDLGLEQYF. The CDR3 DNA follows: TGCAGTGCTAGAGATTTGGGGTTAGAGCAGTACTTC.

Concerning this clonotype itself: A much more abundant neighbour one base away suggests this may be a read error. This chain joins TRBV4-3 and TRBJ2-3; no firm D call. The CDR3 totals 17 residues. Germline V CDR1 and CDR2: LGHNA, YSLEER. The CDR3: CASSQDYMGMSTDTQNF. The CDR3 coding sequence is TGCGCCAGCAGCCAAGATTATATGGGTATGAGCACAGATACGCAGAATTTT.

This clonotype was counted a single time. It may be a read error: a sequence one base away is much more abundant. V is TRBV7-2 and J is TRBJ2-1; the D is unclear. Germline values: CDR1 SGHTA, CDR2 FQGNSA. The CDR3 runs to 14 residues. In nucleotides, the CDR3 is TGTGCCAGCAGCTTAGCCTCAAACCCCAGTGAGCAGATCTTC. This encodes CASSLASNPSEQIF.

Comments on this clonotype: This may stem from a read error, because a much larger clone lies one nucleotide away. This CDR3 is missing its conserved last phenylalanine or tryptophan, likely due to a read error. The chain is built from TRBV6-5 and TRBJ1-1; 7 positions agree with TRBD1. Germline CDR1 reads MNHEY; CDR2 reads SVGAGI. Unmatched junction bases numbered 6, after V lost 2 bases and J lost 3 bases. This CDR3 region has 15 residues. This CDR3 is CASSYTTGLYTEAFL. In DNA form, the CDR3 reads TGTGCCAGCAGTTACACGACAGGGTTGTACACTGAAGCTTTCTTG.

As regards this clonotype: A much larger clone sits a single nucleotide away, making a read error possible. V and J are TRBV6-1 and TRBJ2-7; possibly TRBD2 for D (5 bases). The CDR3 length is 13 residues. The germline CDR1 and CDR2 sequences are MNHNS and SASEGT. The CDR3 DNA is TGTGCCAGCAGTGAAGAACCGGGGAACGAGCAGTGCTTC. It codes for CASSEEPGNEQCF.